The 20 T cell receptor beta chains presented below share a single source sample, sequenced in a study of kidney transplant recipient with SARS-CoV-2 infection. TCRdb analysed the reads with MiXCR anew, one entry per CDR3 protein. The sample gives 200,000 to 250,000 distinct CDR3 sequences, about 28% of which show up once; roughly 7% is in the top ten. This sample comprised a blood sample, obtained at baseline and on day 111 from a kidney transplant recipient. The receptors here all came from a male patient between 25 and 39 years old who had COVID-19 and was a kidney transplant recipient. The T cells may partly be graft donor cells.

With regard to this clonotype: Given a much more abundant clone one base away, this may be a read error. CDR3 loop: CASMRSSIRKTYGYTF. CDR3 DNA sequence: TGCGCCAGCATGAGATCATCGATTCGAAAGACCTATGGCTACACCTTC. V and J are TRBV5-1 and TRBJ1-2; D unresolved. The CDR3 has 16 amino acids. Germline values: CDR1 SGHRS, CDR2 YFSETQ. The germline V and J ends were trimmed by 6 bases and 4 bases, with 22 bases remaining between them.

This clonotype was detected a few times. CDR3 sequence (DNA): TGTGCCATCAGTGAGTCGAGACTAGCGAGCACAGATACGCAGTATTTT. Its translation is CAISESRLASTDTQYF. This chain links TRBV10-3 with TRBJ2-3; 8 bases align to TRBD2. Trimming took 0 bases from V and 0 from J; bases not matched to a gene: 2. The germline CDR1 and CDR2 sequences are ENHRY and SYGVKD. The CDR3 totals 16 residues.

Points on this clonotype: This may come from a read error, since a much larger clone is one base off. The rearrangement joins TRBV7-6 to TRBJ2-7; D may be TRBD2 (6 bases). Germline CDR1 and CDR2: SGHVS and FNYEAQ. CDR3 length equals 14 residues. The CDR3 DNA reads TGTGCTAGCAGCTCGGGACTCAGCTCCTACGAGCAGCACTTC. As protein: CASSSGLSSYEQHF.

This clonotype has at least ten counts. The chain links TRBV12-3 or TRBV12-4 to TRBJ1-5; D not certain. The CDR3 contains 18 residues. Trimming cost V 3 bases and J 3 bases, with 21 bases left between them. DNA for the CDR3: TGTGCCAGCAGTTTGTCACCCCGTAGTTTTTTCGTCAATCAGCCCCAGCATTTT. Translation: CASSLSPRSFFVNQPQHF.

Comments on this clonotype: A much larger clonotype is one base distant, so this may be a read error. This rearrangement joins TRBV7-9 to TRBJ2-3; no definite D call. The CDR3 is 12 amino acids. Germline-derived CDR1 and CDR2 are SEHNR and FQNEAQ (reference sequence). DNA for the CDR3: TGTGCCAACAGCGAGCAGCGAGATACGCAGTATTTT. Residues: CANSEQRDTQYF.

The chain combines TRBV7-2 with TRBJ2-1; the D is unclear. Germline CDR1 and CDR2: SGHTA and FQGNSA. The CDR3 sequence is 11 residues long. Trimming cost V 2 bases and J 12 bases, with 8 bases left between them. CDR3 DNA: TGTGCCAGCAGCTTAACTATACGGCAGTTCTTC. As protein: CASSLTIRQFF.

This clonotype was seen at least ten times. This chain links TRBV27 with TRBJ1-6, with a weak D call TRBD1 (5 bases). Germline V gene sequence: CDR1 MNHEY, CDR2 SMNVEV (reference sequence). The CDR3 runs 15 residues. V lost 4 bases and J lost 14, with 21 bases in between. CDR3: CASSSLGNSRGTLHF. The DNA of the CDR3 is TGTGCCAGCAGTTCTCTAGGGAATTCTAGGGGTACCCTCCACTTT.

The chain couples TRBV20-1 to TRBJ2-5; 7 positions agree with TRBD1. This CDR3 contains 15 residues. The V gene end was trimmed by 3 bases and the J gene end by 5 bases; junction bases not matched to a gene: 12. The V gene's germline CDR1 is DFQATT and CDR2 SNEGSKA (reference sequence). The CDR3 here is CSASYRGALSETQYF. The DNA for the CDR3 is TGCAGTGCTAGTTACAGGGGCGCCCTATCGGAGACCCAGTACTTC.

This clonotype was recorded at least ten times. The V and J genes are TRBV5-6 and TRBJ1-2; D gene ambiguous. Germline V lookup: CDR1 SGHDT, CDR2 YYEEEE. The CDR3 contains 16 residues. Deletions cut 7 bases from V and 4 bases from J, with 23 bases between. The CDR3 bases are TGTGCCAGCCAGCCTCCCAATAGTCGAAAGACCTATGGCTACACCTTC. Its translation: CASQPPNSRKTYGYTF.

The table lists this clonotype with a few counts. This chain uses TRBV29-1 with TRBJ2-5; tentatively, D is TRBD1 (7 bases). Trimming pared 7 bases from V and 3 bases from J, leaving 21 bases between. This CDR3 comprises 15 residues. Germline values: CDR1 SQVTM, CDR2 ANQGSEA. The CDR3 coding sequence is TGCAGCGCCTCGGAGGGCGCAGGGGGTAAAGAGACCCAGTACTTC. Translating it yields CSASEGAGGKETQYF.

A word on this clonotype: Given a much more abundant clone one base away, this may be a read error. This chain links TRBV5-4 with TRBJ1-2, with D perhaps matching TRBD1 (6 bases). Germline-derived CDR1 and CDR2 are SGHNT and YYREEE (reference sequence). This CDR3 comprises 13 residues. CDR3 bases: TGTGCCAGCGGACTCCCGGGGGCCCATGGCTGCACCTTC. This encodes CASGLPGAHGCTF.

This clonotype has ten or more counts. This sequence joins TRBV5-4 and TRBJ2-7, with a weak D call TRBD1 (6 bases). Germline CDR1 SGHNT, CDR2 YYREEE (reference sequence). The CDR3 length is 13 residues. The ends were cut back, 2 bases at V and 6 bases at J, with 12 bases in the middle. The DNA for the CDR3 is TGTGCCAGCAGCTTCCCCGGGGACACCGAGCAGTACTTC. Translating gives CASSFPGDTEQYF.

Concerning this clonotype itself: A much larger clone is a single base away; this may be a read error. This chain uses TRBV20-1 with TRBJ1-2; maybe TRBD1 (5 bases). The CDR3 loop spans 13 amino acids. Germline V gene lookup returns CDR1 DFQATT and CDR2 SNEGSKA (reference sequence). The CDR3 DNA follows: TGCAATGCTAACCTTCCGGGACTCCGTGGCTACACCTTC. Its protein is CNANLPGLRGYTF.

This clonotype has at least ten counts. This chain links TRBV6-6 with TRBJ1-2; D is unresolved. The CDR3 runs to 17 residues. The germline V gene encodes CDR1 MNHNY and CDR2 SVGAGI (reference sequence). The V end was cut by 5 bases, the J end by 4 bases, with 23 bases between. The CDR3 DNA is TGTGCCAGCAGTCTATTTATAGGTGGGAGAAAGACCTATGGCTACACCTTC. This sequence encodes CASSLFIGGRKTYGYTF.

This clonotype was detected ten times or more. J is TRBJ2-4 and V is TRBV7-9, with TRBD1 as a possible D gene (6 bases). The last part of the DNA fits TRBJ2-7 better; the J call may be wrong. From germline, CDR1 is SEHNR and CDR2 FQNEAQ (reference sequence). The CDR3 loop spans 14 amino acids. CDR3 DNA: TGTGCCAGCAGCCTGCCGGGACAAGGATACGAGCAGTACTTC. Encoded protein: CASSLPGQGYEQYF.

This clonotype was counted many times. The gene calls are TRBV6-5 and TRBJ1-4, with 7 bases lining up with TRBD1. V shed 6 bases and J 6 bases; nucleotides not matched to a gene: 13. The CDR3 length is 16 residues. In germline, CDR1 is MNHEY, CDR2 SVGAGI. The CDR3 loop reads CASRPGTDLIYEKLFF. CDR3 in DNA: TGTGCCAGCAGGCCCGGGACAGACCTCATATATGAAAAACTGTTTTTT.

This clonotype was observed many times. The rearrangement joins TRBV7-9 to TRBJ2-7; 7 bases fit TRBD2. Germline CDR1 and CDR2: SEHNR and FQNEAQ (reference sequence). The CDR3 is 13 residues long. The V gene end was trimmed by 6 bases and the J gene end by 4 bases; junction bases not matched to a gene: 6. This CDR3 reads CASRGAGLYEQYF. In nucleotides, the CDR3 is TGTGCCAGCAGAGGAGCGGGATTGTACGAGCAGTACTTC.

This chain uses TRBV6-8 with TRBJ2-1; 7 bases are a match to TRBD1. The V gene's germline CDR1 is MNHGY and CDR2 SAAAGT. The junction had 5 bases not matched to a gene; V was cut back by 6 bases and J by 0 bases. The CDR3 contains 15 residues. In DNA, the CDR3 is TGTGCCAGCAGCGGACAGGTACTCTCCTACAATGAGCAGTTCTTC. Translating gives CASSGQVLSYNEQFF.

Concerning this clonotype itself: Because it lacks the conserved phenylalanine or tryptophan at the end, this CDR3 is likely a read error. V usage is TRBV6-5 and J usage is TRBJ1-1; TRBD1 aligns across 7 bases. The germline gives CDR1 MNHEY, CDR2 SVGAGI. The V segment lost 5 bases and the J segment 6 bases; nucleotides outside the gene matches: 6. The CDR3 sequence is 13 residues long. CDR3 bases: TGTGCCAGCAGTCAGGGGGAAAACGCTGAAGCTTTCTCT. This gives the protein CASSQGENAEAFS.

This clonotype was counted at least ten times. The chain carries TRBV5-8 and TRBJ1-2; D is unclear. CDR3 length: 16 residues. The ends were cut back, 6 bases at V and 4 bases at J, with 22 bases in the middle. In germline, CDR1 is SGHTS, CDR2 YDEGEE. The CDR3 DNA reads TGTGCCAGCAACGTTTGTCATCCACGAAAGACCTATGGCTACACCTTC. Translation: CASNVCHPRKTYGYTF. The variable domain in full, with the rest retrieved from reference TRBV5-8 and TRBJ1-2, is EAGVTQSPTHLIKTRGQQATLRCSPISGHTSVYWYQQALGLGLQFLLWYDEGEERNRGNFPPRFSGRQFPNYSSELNVNALELEDSALYLCASNVCHPRKTYGYTFGSGTRLTVV.